This TCR beta chain came from a study of T cell repertoires in ileal Crohn's disease. Study context: Postoperative therapy was given to about half: roughly 11 thiopurines, around 18 anti-TNF agents. Study-level findings and limits: Active smokers at surgery had more clonal expansions than non-smokers.

Data came from immunoSEQ multiplex PCR; TCRdb stores just in-frame clones and leaves some out. The sample yields 25,000 to 35,000 clones, 81% seen once. This clone was seen only a few times. Its specificity is unknown. The CDR3 is 19 amino acids. Germline values: CDR1 SNHLY, CDR2 FYNNEI. With 4 bases clipped from V and 1 base from J, the junction kept 16 bases outside the gene matches. The sample was ileal tissue. The rearrangement links TRBV2 to TRBJ2-5; 9 bases map to TRBD2. The sequence derives from an adult with Crohn's disease. Here the CDR3 DNA reads TGTGCCAGCAGTGTTCCGCAGAGCCTGGGCGGGGGGGGCCAAGAGACCCAGTACTTC. It specifies CASSVPQSLGGGGQETQYF.